This is a list of T cell receptor beta chains from one sample in a study of blood T cell repertoires in COVID-19. Assay: immunoSEQ multiplex PCR; the TCRdb copy retains only in-frame clones and omits some. The repertoire holds some 96,000 clones, roughly 79% seen once, with about 12% in the top ten. Sequenced input: peripheral blood. Receptors originate from a woman between 65 and 79 years old with acute or convalescent COVID-19. The conserved cysteine and the conserved F or W are not part of the CDR3 here.

V | CDR3
TRBV28 | ASGTVPNYGYT
TRBV28 | ASTLYADYGYT
TRBV12-3/TRBV12-4 | ASTLDRINEAF
TRBV6-5 | ASKRQGLGYNEQF
TRBV5-1 | ASSPEGPPGPSGNTIY
TRBV6-5 | ASAGTDISPLH
TRBV7-3 | ASSLRAVTGGSYNSPLH
TRBV6-6 | ASSYDSSGNTIY
TRBV6-5 | AGSPGTGTYGYT
TRBV5-1 | ASSLDTTNTEAF
TRBV12-3/TRBV12-4 | ASSVGAVTEAF
TRBV5-1 | ASSPRTGANEKLF
TRBV25-1 | ASSEYRGWNTGELF
TRBV7-2 | ASSLVYLGAEAF
TRBV2 | ASSTLAGGTDTQY
TRBV7-9 | ASSSTQGGGETQY
TRBV19 | ASSTPQGYEQY